This T cell receptor beta chain was captured by sequencing in a study of Graves' ophthalmopathy and Graves' hyperthyroidism listed by TCRdb under 2018. Background on the whole study: Peripheral blood was collected at initial diagnosis, prior to any treatment. The study used TCR beta repertoire signatures to distinguish Graves' ophthalmopathy from Graves' hyperthyroidism and to predict progression to ophthalmopathy. In total, 135 blood samples were TCR-sequenced: 40 to 45 ophthalmopathy, under 80 hyperthyroidism and about 17 hyperthyroidism-to-ophthalmopathy patients. To explore V-J signatures that separate ophthalmopathy from hyperthyroidism, a discovery set of approximately 100 patients was enrolled, consisting of 40 to 45 with ophthalmopathy and 57 with stable hyperthyroidism. For independent validation, a separate cohort was made up of around 19 hyperthyroidism patients plus 17 patients who later progressed from hyperthyroidism to ophthalmopathy. In about six hyperthyroidism patients, the T-cell repertoires found in thyroid tissue were compared with those found in blood. Once sampling was done, hyperthyroidism patients were given methimazole at a starting dose of 30 mg daily, while ophthalmopathy patients were given high-dose intravenous methylprednisolone. The 95 to 100 discovery patients were randomly divided into training and test sets at a 7:3 ratio.

General conclusions and limits of the study: The 13-signature model separated ophthalmopathy from stable hyperthyroidism with approximately 90% sensitivity and approximately 81% specificity in cross-validation, and 80%/75% in the test set. No statistical method was used to set the sample size in advance, and the investigators knew which group each participant was assigned to. Most expanded thyroid clonotypes with frequency above 0.001 were also detected in blood, suggesting blood repertoires may reflect the thyroid immune response. In validation, the model predicted ophthalmopathy progression with 55% to 71% sensitivity and about 73% specificity; 12 predicted patients were CT-confirmed with GO in a median of around 6.5 months.

The germline V gene (reference sequence) sets CDR1 to LGHDT and CDR2 to YNNKEL. V and J are trimmed by 2 bases and 3 bases, and the gene matches miss 6 bases of the junction. The CDR3 goes from the cysteine to the phenylalanine over 17 residues. The DNA shown is the 51-base CDR3, in frame from base 1. Ophthalmopathy patients were characterized by moderately to severely active disease, a Clinical Activity Score of at least 3, a NOSPECS grade of at least 4, and a disease duration under 3 months. Patients were excluded if they had other autoimmune diseases, uncontrolled infections, pregnancy or lactation. Diagnosis relied on clinical symptoms, serum thyroxine, TRAb, thyroid ultrasound and orbital computed tomography. PBMCs were isolated from about 9 ml of fresh peripheral blood by Ficoll-Paque density gradient centrifugation. Trizol reagent was used to extract the total RNA, and its quality was then checked on an Agilent 2100 Bioanalyzer.

For repertoire sequencing, the TCR beta CDR3 regions were amplified from RNA transcripts. HTBI primers and the Qiagen OneStep RT-PCR kit were used in a first-round RT-PCR, which was followed by a second-round multiplex PCR, size selection and purification. Libraries were sequenced on an Illumina HiSeq2000 using paired-end 100 bp reads. On the authors' methods: SOAPnuke was used to process the reads, removing any read that contained adapters or uncalled bases, had a mean Phred below 15, or lacked an exact match to the constant primer or identifier. High-quality paired reads were merged with COPE v1.2.5. Each unique nucleotide sequence was defined as a clonotype, and clonotypes were aligned to IMGT TRB V, D and J references with MiTCR v1.1. The analysis was limited to V-J combinations with a frequency above 0.0001, which together covered approximately 99% of repertoires. For each V-J combination, a TCR clonal expansion and chaos score was defined as F50 clonal expansion divided by the chaos observed in the TCRdist matrix. Features were reduced by Welch's t-statistics and random forest to over 10 V-J combinations, which fed a naive Bayes classifier. The similarity between thyroid and blood repertoires was quantified using the Morisita-Horn index. The public reads were reprocessed in TCRdb via fastp at Q25 and MiXCR, keeping in-frame beta chains. Each entry merges the rows of one CDR3 protein and shows their most common DNA and genes. The V and J calls were determined by TCRdb, not by the authors. For this sample the table gives about 220,000 distinct CDR3 sequences, of which about 22% were detected only once. Of the sample, approximately 39% falls within the top ten clones.

In regard to this clonotype: The clone's antigen remains unknown. Base qualities are not recorded, but no much larger clone differs from it by a single base.

This clonotype was sampled from a woman aged 50 to 60 with Graves' ophthalmopathy. Donor details come from another sample of the same person, matched by shared clones. Input material: peripheral blood. The chain couples TRBV3-1 to TRBJ2-4; a stretch of 11 junction bases matches TRBD1. Here is the DNA: TGTGCCAGCAGCCAACAGGACAGGGGGCAAGTCAAAAACATTCAGTACTTC. The resulting protein is CASSQQDRGQVKNIQYF.